This paragraph covers one T cell receptor (beta chain) sequence. Its antigen is still unknown. An end of the junction differs from the germline gene, which may be a read error. The sample originates from a study of T cells after yellow fever vaccination. As for the study in general: SMART-Seq v4 Ultra Low Input handled preparation of low-cell-number fractions. Study-level results: A limited proportion of clonotypes was detected within both the CD4 and CD8 compartments. Abundant bulk-derived clonotypes could contaminate FACS-sorted repertoires. Subsequent to the booster, the majority of primary-vaccination clones reappeared (roughly 95% CD4, 85% to 90% CD8).

TCRdb ran MiXCR on the 5' RACE reads and lists one entry per CDR3 protein. The table records a few hundred thousand distinct CDR3 sequences, around 8.1% of them present only once. The TCR comes from a man younger than 30 who received the YFV17D yellow fever vaccine. The sample consisted of PBMCs, taken approximately 47 days after the first yellow fever vaccination.

The CDR3 sequence is CASILIAGGSTDTQYF. CDR3 in DNA: TGTGCCAGCATCTTAATTGCGGGGGGGAGCACAGATACGCAGTATTTT. J is TRBJ2-3 and V is TRBV7-2, with 9 nucleotides matching TRBD2. The CDR3 length is 16 residues. CDR1 and CDR2 from the germline V gene are SGHTA and FQGNSA.